The 11 T cell receptor beta chains in this list originate from one sample, sequenced in a study of blood T cell repertoires in COVID-19. TCRdb keeps only in-frame clones here, not all; method: immunoSEQ multiplex PCR. In the table there are around 190,000 clones, 80% to 90% of which are singletons. Material: peripheral blood. The source is a woman of 80 years or more with acute or convalescent COVID-19.

In this sample, this clone turned up once. The V gene is TRBV7-2, the J gene TRBJ2-5, with 12 positions matching TRBD2. The CDR3 is 16 residues long. The germline CDR1 and CDR2 sequences are SGHTA and FQGNSA. The V gene end was trimmed by 5 bases and the J gene end by 5 bases; junction bases not matched to a gene: 9. CDR3 loop: CASSARTSGIGETQYF. DNA of the CDR3: TGTGCCAGCAGCGCCCGGACTAGCGGGATAGGGGAGACCCAGTACTTC.

This sequence joins TRBV6-2 or TRBV6-3 and TRBJ2-3; 9 nucleotides agree with TRBD2. The V gene end was trimmed by 5 bases and the J gene end by 5 bases; junction bases not matched to a gene: 8. Germline lookup yields CDR1 MNHEY and CDR2 SVGEGT. The CDR3 has 15 residues. CDR3 region: CASSIAGAIRDTQYF. The DNA of the CDR3 is TGTGCCAGCAGTATAGCGGGAGCCATCAGAGATACGCAGTATTTT.

This clone was observed once. This chain joins TRBV6-2 or TRBV6-3 and TRBJ1-1; the D gene is possibly TRBD1 (5 bases). Germline-derived CDR1 and CDR2 are MNHEY and SVGEGT. Trimming stripped 3 bases from V and 1 base from J, with 12 bases between. This CDR3 has 15 residues. CDR3 residues: CASSYYGAGNTEAFF. The CDR3 region has the DNA TGTGCCAGCAGTTATTATGGGGCCGGGAACACTGAAGCTTTCTTT.

V is TRBV9 and J is TRBJ2-4, with D maybe TRBD1 (6 bases). CDR3 length equals 15 residues. Germline CDR1 reads SGDLS; CDR2 reads YYNGEE. V was clipped by 4 bases and J by 9 bases, with 20 bases between them. In DNA form, the CDR3 reads TGTGCCAGCAGCCCGACATCTCCGGGACACATCATTCAGTACTTC. Amino acid sequence: CASSPTSPGHIIQYF.

This chain's CDR3 is CASSELNEWGGYTF. The CDR3 region has the DNA TGTGCCAGCAGTGAGCTAAATGAGTGGGGCGGCTACACCTTC. This rearrangement joins TRBV2 to TRBJ1-2; maybe TRBD1 (5 bases). Germline V gene sequence: CDR1 SNHLY, CDR2 FYNNEI. With 3 bases removed from V and 8 bases from J, the gap between germline ends came to 16 bases. There are 14 residues in the CDR3.

The CDR3 sequence is CASSLGLGSYEQYF. The CDR3 nucleotides are TGTGCCAGCAGCTTGGGACTCGGCAGCTACGAGCAGTACTTC. This rearrangement joins TRBV5-8 to TRBJ2-7; D remains unclear. The CDR3 extends over 14 amino acids. Germline CDR1 is SGHTS and CDR2 is YDEGEE. V was shortened by 0 bases and J by 3 bases, with 10 bases between the two germline ends.

The rearrangement links TRBV28 to TRBJ2-1, with TRBD2 matching over 9 bases. The J segment lost 6 bases and the V segment lost 0 bases, leaving 3 bases of the junction unmatched. The CDR3 has 15 residues. Germline assignment: CDR1 MDHEN and CDR2 SYDVKM. The CDR3 sequence: CASSLWSSGINEQFF. CDR3 in DNA: TGTGCCAGCAGTTTATGGTCTAGCGGGATCAATGAGCAGTTCTTC.

The table lists this clone with a count of one. J is TRBJ1-6 and V is TRBV10-3; maybe TRBD1 (6 bases). The CDR3 runs 16 residues. Trimming left V 4 bases short and J 7 bases short, with 17 bases between. The germline gives CDR1 ENHRY, CDR2 SYGVKD. Here the CDR3 DNA reads TGTGCCATCAGTGCTACAGGGATCCCTCTAAATTCACCCCTCCACTTT. Its translation: CAISATGIPLNSPLHF.

The genes are TRBV7-9 and TRBJ1-2; D ambiguous. Trimming removed 6 bases at V and 5 bases at J, with 16 bases between. CDR1 and CDR2 from the germline V gene are SEHNR and FQNEAQ (reference sequence). The CDR3 runs 14 residues. CDR3 nucleotide sequence: TGTGCCAGCAGTCCAGCGGACCTTTCTTATGGCTACACCTTC. Translating gives CASSPADLSYGYTF.

This clone was seen a few times. The J gene is TRBJ1-2, the V gene TRBV18; weak D call: TRBD1 (6 bases). The germline V and J ends were trimmed by 0 bases and 1 base, with 12 bases remaining between them. Germline CDR1 and CDR2: KGHSH and LQKENI. CDR3 length: 16 amino acids. The CDR3 sequence is CASSPPAGGGNYGYTF. CDR3 sequence (DNA): TGTGCCAGCTCACCACCGGCGGGGGGCGGTAACTATGGCTACACCTTC.

The chain links TRBV2 to TRBJ1-2, with TRBD1 identical over 9 bases. The CDR3 runs 15 residues. In germline, CDR1 is SNHLY, CDR2 FYNNEI. V was clipped by 1 base and J by 2 bases; unmatched bases: 2. CDR3 region: CASSEVGQGNYGYTF. In DNA form, the CDR3 reads TGTGCCAGCAGTGAAGTGGGACAGGGCAACTATGGCTACACCTTC.